What follows describes a single T cell receptor beta chain. As yet, its antigen is unknown. The source of the sample is a study of shared clonotypes between healthy human individuals. Study summary: The study drew on two women and a few men aged 18 to 49 as donors. Overall study results and limits: When compared with the clonotypes that were shared by all four sorted-subset donors, the non-shared clonotypes turned out to have lower generation probabilities. Only blood underwent sampling, and tissue repertoires likely differ.

Only Caucasian adults living in Nashville, Tennessee served as donors. Using immunoSEQ multiplex PCR, the repertoire was profiled, and TCRdb retains in-frame clones only, with some absent. The table lists approximately 2,300,000 clones, around 90% of them singletons. Losses at the gene ends were 1 base for V and 0 bases for J; bases not matched to a gene: 12. The germline gives CDR1 LGHNA, CDR2 YSLEER. This CDR3 has 19 amino acids. The chain combines TRBV4-3 with TRBJ1-5, with 7 bases aligning to TRBD1. Source material: naive CD4+ T cells from PBMCs. The subset was: CD45RA+ positively selected. This clonotype originated in a man between 18 and 35 years old in good health. Some clones in this sample may be carry-over from other donors' samples. The CDR3: CASSQAVGAGGFSNQPQHF. CDR3 bases: TGCGCCAGCAGCCAAGCAGTAGGGGCAGGGGGATTTAGCAATCAGCCCCAGCATTTT.